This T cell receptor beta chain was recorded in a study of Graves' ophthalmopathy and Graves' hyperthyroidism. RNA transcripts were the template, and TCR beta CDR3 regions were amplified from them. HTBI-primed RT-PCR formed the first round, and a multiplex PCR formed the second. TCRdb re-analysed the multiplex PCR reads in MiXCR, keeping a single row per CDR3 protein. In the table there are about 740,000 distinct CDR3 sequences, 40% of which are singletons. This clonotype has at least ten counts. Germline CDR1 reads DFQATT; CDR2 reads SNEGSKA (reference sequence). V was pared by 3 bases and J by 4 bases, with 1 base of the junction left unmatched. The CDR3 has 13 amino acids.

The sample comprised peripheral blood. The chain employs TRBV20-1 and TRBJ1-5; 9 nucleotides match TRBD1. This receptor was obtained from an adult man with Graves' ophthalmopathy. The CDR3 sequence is CSARTGGNQPQHF. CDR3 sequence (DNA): TGCAGTGCTAGGACAGGGGGAAATCAGCCCCAGCATTTT.